The clone carrying this T cell receptor beta chain was detected only a few times. The data were taken from a study of blood T cell repertoires in COVID-19. The overall study: Material from acute and convalescent COVID-19 was sourced from the United States, Italy and Spain.

J gave up 3 bases and V 4 bases, and 5 bases lay outside the gene matches. Germline V lookup: CDR1 SGHRS, CDR2 YFSETQ. The CDR3 spans 15 residues. As originally analysed: Amplification of reference gene primers provided the estimated nucleated cell counts. TCRdb's copy holds only in-frame clones and misses some; the assay was immunoSEQ multiplex PCR. D and trimming were read from the DNA, whereas the V and J calls and clone size are those reported in that table. The data hold over 100,000 clones, with roughly 89% observed a single time. The material sequenced was peripheral blood. J is TRBJ2-2 and V is TRBV5-1; 8 nucleotides match TRBD2. The source of this sequence is a human donor in a cohort sampled during active COVID-19. CDR3 sequence (DNA): TGCGCCAGCAGCCTGACTAGCGTTCACACCGGGGAGCTGTTTTTT. Translating it yields CASSLTSVHTGELFF.